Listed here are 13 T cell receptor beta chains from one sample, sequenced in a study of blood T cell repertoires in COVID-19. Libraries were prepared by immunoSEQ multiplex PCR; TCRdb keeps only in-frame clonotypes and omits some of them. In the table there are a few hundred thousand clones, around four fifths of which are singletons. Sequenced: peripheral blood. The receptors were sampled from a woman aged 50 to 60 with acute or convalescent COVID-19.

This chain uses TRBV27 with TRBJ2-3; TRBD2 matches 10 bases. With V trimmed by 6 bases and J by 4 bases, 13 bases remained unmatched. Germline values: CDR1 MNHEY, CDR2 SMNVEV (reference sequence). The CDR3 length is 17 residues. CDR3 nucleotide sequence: TGTGCCAGCAGCCCATACGGACTAGCGGTGGTGGCAGATACGCAGTATTTT. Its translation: CASSPYGLAVVADTQYF.

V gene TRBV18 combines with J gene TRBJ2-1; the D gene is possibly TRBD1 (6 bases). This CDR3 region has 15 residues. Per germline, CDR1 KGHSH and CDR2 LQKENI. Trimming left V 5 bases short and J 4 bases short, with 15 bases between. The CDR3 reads CASSDDRPSYNEQFF. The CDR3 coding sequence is TGTGCCAGCTCAGACGACAGGCCCTCATACAATGAGCAGTTCTTC. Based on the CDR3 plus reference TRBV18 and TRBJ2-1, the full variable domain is NAGVMQNPRHLVRRRGQEARLRCSPMKGHSHVYWYRQLPEEGLKFMVYLQKENIIDESGMPKERFSAEFPKEGPSILRIQQVVRGDSAAYFCASSDDRPSYNEQFFGPGTRLTVL.

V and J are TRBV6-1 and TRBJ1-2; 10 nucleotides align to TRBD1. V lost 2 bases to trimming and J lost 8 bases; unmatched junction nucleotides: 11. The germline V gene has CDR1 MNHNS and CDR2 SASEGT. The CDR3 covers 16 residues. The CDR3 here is CASSEILTGTGDGYTF. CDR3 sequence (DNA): TGTGCCAGCAGTGAAATATTAACCGGGACAGGGGACGGCTACACCTTC.

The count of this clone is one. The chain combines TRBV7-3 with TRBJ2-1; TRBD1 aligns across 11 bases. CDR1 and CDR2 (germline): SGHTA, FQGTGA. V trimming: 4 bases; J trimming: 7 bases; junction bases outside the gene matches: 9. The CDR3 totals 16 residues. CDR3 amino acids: CASSSPWTGGQNEQFF. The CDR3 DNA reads TGTGCCAGCAGCTCCCCTTGGACAGGGGGCCAGAATGAGCAGTTCTTC.

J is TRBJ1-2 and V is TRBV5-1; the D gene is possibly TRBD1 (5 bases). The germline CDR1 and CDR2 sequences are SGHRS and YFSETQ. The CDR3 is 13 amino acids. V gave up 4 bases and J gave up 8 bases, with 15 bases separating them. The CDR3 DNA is TGCGCCAGCAGCCCTACTGGGGCGGTAGGCTACACCTTC. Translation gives CASSPTGAVGYTF.

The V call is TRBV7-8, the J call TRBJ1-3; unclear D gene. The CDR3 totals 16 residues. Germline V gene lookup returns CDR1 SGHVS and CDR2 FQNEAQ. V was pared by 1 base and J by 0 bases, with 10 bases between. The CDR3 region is CASSLVVIGSGNTIYF. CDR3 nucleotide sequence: TGTGCCAGCAGCTTAGTAGTTATTGGCTCTGGAAACACCATATATTTT.

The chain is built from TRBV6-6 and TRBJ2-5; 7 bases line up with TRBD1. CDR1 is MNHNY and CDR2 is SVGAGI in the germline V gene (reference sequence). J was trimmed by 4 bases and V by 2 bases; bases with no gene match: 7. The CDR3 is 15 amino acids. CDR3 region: CASSYATGLGETQYF. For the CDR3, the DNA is TGTGCCAGCAGTTACGCGACAGGGTTGGGAGAGACCCAGTACTTC.

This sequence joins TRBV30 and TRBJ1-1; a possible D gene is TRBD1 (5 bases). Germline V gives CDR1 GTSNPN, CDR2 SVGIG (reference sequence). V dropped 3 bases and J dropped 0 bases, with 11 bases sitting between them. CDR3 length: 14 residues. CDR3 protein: CAWSRGGVNTEAFF. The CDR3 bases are TGTGCCTGGAGCCGGGGAGGGGTGAACACTGAAGCTTTCTTT.

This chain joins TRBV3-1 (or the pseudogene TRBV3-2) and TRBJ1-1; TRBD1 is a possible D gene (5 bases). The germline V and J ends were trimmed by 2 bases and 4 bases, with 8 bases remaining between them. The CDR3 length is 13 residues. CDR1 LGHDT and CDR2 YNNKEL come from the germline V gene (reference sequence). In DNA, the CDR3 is TGTGCCAGCAGCCAACAGGGAGGCACTGAAGCTTTCTTT. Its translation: CASSQQGGTEAFF.

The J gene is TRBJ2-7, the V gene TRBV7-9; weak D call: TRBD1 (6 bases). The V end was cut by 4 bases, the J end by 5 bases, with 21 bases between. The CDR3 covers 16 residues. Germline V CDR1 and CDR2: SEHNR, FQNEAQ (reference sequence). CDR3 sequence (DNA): TGTGCCAGCAGCTCATACCTCAAGGCTGAGGGGGACGAGCAGTACTTC. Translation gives CASSSYLKAEGDEQYF.

CDR3: CASSSGGGFQPQHF. The CDR3 DNA sequence: TGTGCCAGCAGTTCGGGGGGGGGCTTCCAGCCCCAGCATTTT. The J gene is TRBJ1-5, the V gene TRBV28; tentatively, D is TRBD1 (6 bases). This CDR3 spans 14 amino acids. CDR1 MDHEN and CDR2 SYDVKM come from the germline V gene. Trimming stripped 4 bases from V and 7 bases from J, with 14 bases between.

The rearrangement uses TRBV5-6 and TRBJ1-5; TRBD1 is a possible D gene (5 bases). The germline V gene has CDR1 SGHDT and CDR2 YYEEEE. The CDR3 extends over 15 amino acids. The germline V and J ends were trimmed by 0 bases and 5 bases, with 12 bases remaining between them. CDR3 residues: CASSLAGQGYQPQHF. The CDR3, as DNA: TGTGCCAGCAGCTTGGCCGGTCAGGGATATCAGCCCCAGCATTTT.

CDR3 residues: CASSYEREPRNNEQFF. In DNA form, the CDR3 reads TGTGCCAGCAGTTACGAGCGGGAGCCTCGGAACAATGAGCAGTTCTTC. The V gene is TRBV6-5, the J gene TRBJ2-1, with 8 bases matching TRBD2. The CDR3 is 16 amino acids. Trimming took 2 bases from V and 5 from J; bases not matched to a gene: 8. Germline V gene sequence: CDR1 MNHEY, CDR2 SVGAGI.